Shown below are 25 T cell receptor beta chains from a single sample sequenced in a study of beta chain features in type 1 diabetes. Expressed TCRB transcripts were sequenced because the entire RNA isolate underwent reverse transcription. The assay was immunoSEQ multiplex PCR, and TCRdb's table has in-frame clones only and misses some. Among 810,000 or so clones listed, about a sixth were seen once. Sequencing input: naive CD4+ T cells from blood. The receptor set was obtained from a woman under 30 in good health.

The chain links TRBV5-4 to TRBJ2-3, with TRBD2 identical over 12 bases. Germline-derived CDR1 and CDR2 are SGHNT and YYREEE (reference sequence). Trimming took 0 bases from V and 3 from J; bases not matched to a gene: 5. The CDR3 sequence is 17 residues long. CDR3 bases: TGTGCCAGCAGCTTGGGGCTAGCGGGAGGGCTAACAGATACGCAGTATTTT. The encoded protein is CASSLGLAGGLTDTQYF.

This clone was recorded a few times. The genes are TRBV10-3 and TRBJ2-1; the match to TRBD1 covers 9 bases. Germline V gives CDR1 ENHRY, CDR2 SYGVKD. The CDR3 is made up of 13 amino acids. V lost 5 bases and J lost 8; bases outside the gene matches: 4. CDR3 protein: CAISQGQGDEQFF. CDR3 in DNA: TGTGCCATCAGTCAGGGACAGGGCGATGAGCAGTTCTTC.

This clone came up a few times. This chain uses TRBV5-4 with TRBJ2-1; the D is unclear. The CDR3 is 14 residues long. The V gene's germline CDR1 is SGHNT and CDR2 YYREEE (reference sequence). Between the trimmed V and J ends, which lost 2 bases and 0 bases, there was a span of 6 bases. The CDR3 sequence: CASSFLGSYNEQFF. CDR3 coding DNA: TGTGCCAGCAGCTTCCTCGGCTCCTACAATGAGCAGTTCTTC.

In this sample, this clone turned up a few times. V gene TRBV4-3 combines with J gene TRBJ2-5; 7 bases map to TRBD2. Per the germline V gene, CDR1 is LGHNA and CDR2 is YSLEER. Germline trimming cut 4 bases from V and 4 bases from J; bases unmatched to any gene: 6. The CDR3 is made up of 14 amino acids. CDR3 nucleotide sequence: TGCGCCAGCAGCCCACGGTGGGGGGGAGAGACCCAGTACTTC. Encoded protein: CASSPRWGGETQYF.

This clone was picked up a small number of times. The chain carries TRBV10-3 and TRBJ2-2; perhaps TRBD1 as D (6 bases). CDR1 is ENHRY, CDR2 SYGVKD, per germline. CDR3 length equals 14 residues. Trimming removed 6 bases at V and 4 bases at J, with 12 bases between. The CDR3 region has the DNA TGTGCCATCAGCAAACAGGGTTCCACCGGGGAGCTGTTTTTT. Encoded protein: CAISKQGSTGELFF.

This clone has a handful of counts. V and J are TRBV5-4 and TRBJ2-3; possibly TRBD2 for D (6 bases). Germline CDR1 SGHNT, CDR2 YYREEE (reference sequence). The V end was cut by 4 bases, the J end by 0 bases, with 15 bases between. The CDR3 runs 16 residues. The CDR3 is CASSERLVASTDTQYF. The CDR3 bases are TGTGCCAGCAGCGAGAGACTAGTCGCTAGCACAGATACGCAGTATTTT.

The chain uses TRBV7-9 and TRBJ2-6; no clear D. There are 11 residues in the CDR3. Germline lookup yields CDR1 SEHNR and CDR2 FQNEAQ (reference sequence). Deletions cut 10 bases from V and 12 bases from J, with 13 bases between. CDR3 sequence: CAIHAFGVLTF. The CDR3 coding sequence is TGTGCCATTCACGCGTTTGGCGTCCTGACTTTC.

The chain couples TRBV5-1 to TRBJ2-1, with TRBD2 matching over 14 bases. The CDR3 spans 20 residues. With V trimmed by 5 bases and J by 3 bases, 16 bases remained unmatched. Germline lookup yields CDR1 SGHRS and CDR2 YFSETQ. The CDR3 DNA reads TGCGCCAGCAGTCCAGGGGGACTAGCGGGAGTATCCCCCTACTACAATGAGCAGTTCTTC. Translated, it gives CASSPGGLAGVSPYYNEQFF. Supplemented by reference TRBV5-1 and TRBJ2-1, the full variable domain reads KAGVTQTPRYLIKTRGQQVTLSCSPISGHRSVSWYQQTPGQGLQFLFEYFSETQRNKGNFPGRFSGRQFSNSRSEMNVSTLELGDSALYLCASSPGGLAGVSPYYNEQFFGPGTRLTVL.

The rearrangement uses TRBV7-2 and TRBJ2-3; TRBD2 is a possible D gene (7 bases). The germline V gene encodes CDR1 SGHTA and CDR2 FQGNSA. This CDR3 comprises 12 residues. V was trimmed by 3 bases and J by 14 bases, leaving 15 bases between them. The CDR3: CASSLGGAFPYF. The CDR3 DNA sequence: TGTGCCAGCAGCTTGGGGGGGGCCTTTCCGTATTTT. Looking up the rest from reference TRBV7-2 and TRBJ2-3 gives the full variable domain: GAGVSQSPSNKVTEKGKDVELRCDPISGHTALYWYRQSLGQGLEFLIYFQGNSAPDKSGLPSDRFSAERTGGSVSTLTIQRTQQEDSAVYLCASSLGGAFPYFGPGTRLTVL.

V usage is TRBV19 and J usage is TRBJ2-2, with D perhaps TRBD1 (5 bases). The ends were cut back, 5 bases at V and 1 base at J, with 20 bases in the middle. The CDR3 loop spans 18 amino acids. Germline V gene sequence: CDR1 LNHDA, CDR2 SQIVND (reference sequence). CDR3: CASSLSPLADRNTGELFF. As DNA, the CDR3 is TGTGCCAGTAGTCTGTCCCCCCTCGCTGACAGGAACACCGGGGAGCTGTTTTTT. Filled out from reference TRBV19 and TRBJ2-2, the complete variable domain reads DGGITQSPKYLFRKEGQNVTLSCEQNLNHDAMYWYRQDPGQGLRLIYYSQIVNDFQKGDIAEGYSVSREKKESFPLTVTSAQKNPTAFYLCASSLSPLADRNTGELFFGEGSRLTVL.

Comment on this clone: Additional DNA sequences in this sample encode the identical CDR3. Here the CDR3 reads CASSKDRDDQPQHF. DNA for the CDR3: TGTGCCAGCAGTAAGGACAGGGACGATCAGCCCCAGCATTTT. The chain combines TRBV2 with TRBJ1-5; 8 bases map to TRBD1. V lost 5 bases, J lost 5 bases, and 5 bases stayed unmatched. Germline assignment: CDR1 SNHLY and CDR2 FYNNEI. The CDR3 consists of 14 residues.

V gene TRBV4-1 combines with J gene TRBJ1-2, with TRBD1 identical over 8 bases. Germline V gene sequence: CDR1 MGHRA, CDR2 YSYEKL. CDR3 size: 15 residues. V was pared by 1 base and J by 7 bases, with 8 bases of the junction left unmatched. The CDR3 DNA reads as TGCGCCAGCAGCCAAGCGGGGACAGGCACTTTTGGCTACACCTTC. Protein sequence: CASSQAGTGTFGYTF.

This clone was found a few times. The chain uses TRBV28 and TRBJ2-5; D unclear. V was trimmed by 1 base and J by 4 bases, leaving 7 bases between them. This CDR3 region has 13 residues. Looked up from germline, CDR1 is MDHEN and CDR2 is SYDVKM. Written as DNA, the CDR3 is TGTGCCAGCAGTTTATCTCTCGGAGAGACCCAGTACTTC. Amino acid sequence: CASSLSLGETQYF.

This chain links TRBV2 with TRBJ2-3, with unresolved D. The germline V gene encodes CDR1 SNHLY and CDR2 FYNNEI. This CDR3 spans 17 amino acids. Trimming left V 4 bases short and J 0 bases short, with 17 bases between. CDR3 residues: CASSGRWTVTSTDTQYF. The CDR3 DNA reads TGTGCCAGCAGTGGCCGATGGACGGTTACGAGCACAGATACGCAGTATTTT.

This clone was observed a handful of times. The chain combines TRBV28 with TRBJ1-5, with D uncertain. The CDR3 contains 16 residues. Germline V gene data show CDR1 as MDHEN and CDR2 as SYDVKM. Trimming took 8 bases from V and 0 from J, leaving 17 bases between them. DNA for the CDR3: TGTGCCAGCTCTGCCCCGGGAGGATATAGCAATCAGCCCCAGCATTTT. It encodes CASSAPGGYSNQPQHF. Complete variable domain (other parts from reference TRBV28 and TRBJ1-5): DVKVTQSSRYLVKRTGEKVFLECVQDMDHENMFWYRQDPGLGLRLIYFSYDVKMKEKGDIPEGYSVSREKKERFSLILESASTNQTSMYLCASSAPGGYSNQPQHFGDGTRLSIL.

This clone was counted between two and nine times. V usage is TRBV5-6 and J usage is TRBJ2-2; D is perhaps TRBD2 (6 bases). Trimming removed 4 bases at V and 0 bases at J, with 10 bases between. The CDR3 runs to 15 residues. Germline CDR1 SGHDT, CDR2 YYEEEE. The CDR3 nucleotides are TGTGCCAGCAGCCAGGACTACGCGAACACCGGGGAGCTGTTTTTT. Translated: CASSQDYANTGELFF.

The chain uses TRBV7-2 and TRBJ2-7; D may be TRBD1 (6 bases). There are 15 residues in the CDR3. CDR1 and CDR2 from the germline V gene are SGHTA and FQGNSA. Deletions cut 2 bases from V and 4 bases from J, with 15 bases between. As DNA, the CDR3 is TGTGCCAGCAGCTTATCCACGGGACAAAGTTACGAGCAGTACTTC. Translating it yields CASSLSTGQSYEQYF.

As for this clone: Other DNA variants within this sample encode the same CDR3. V and J are TRBV18 and TRBJ2-7; 7 bases match TRBD2. The CDR3 spans 14 residues. V gave up 6 bases and J gave up 3 bases; unmatched junction bases: 8. The germline V gene has CDR1 KGHSH and CDR2 LQKENI. Here the CDR3 reads CASSPGGRSYEQYF. DNA for the CDR3: TGTGCCAGCTCCCCGGGAGGCAGGAGCTACGAGCAGTACTTC.

The chain couples TRBV4-3 to TRBJ2-3; no firm D call. Trimming took 1 base from V and 5 from J, leaving 10 bases between them. Germline V lookup: CDR1 LGHNA, CDR2 YSLEER. CDR3 size: 14 residues. The CDR3 nucleotides are TGCGCCAGCAGCCAAGCCCAAAACCAAGATACGCAGTATTTT. Its translation: CASSQAQNQDTQYF.

In this sample, this clone turned up a few times. The chain is built from TRBV10-3 and TRBJ2-7; the D call may be TRBD1 or TRBD2 (5 bases each). This CDR3 contains 15 residues. CDR1 and CDR2 (germline): ENHRY, SYGVKD. V shed 8 bases and J shed 0 bases, with 17 bases lying between them. The CDR3 sequence: CAIGPGTDSSYEQYF. CDR3 DNA: TGTGCCATCGGACCCGGGACCGATAGCTCCTACGAGCAGTACTTC.

This clone was counted between two and nine times. The J gene is TRBJ2-1, the V gene TRBV10-2, with D possibly TRBD2 on 5 matching bases. This CDR3 contains 16 residues. CDR1 is WSHSY and CDR2 is SAAADI in the germline V gene. Between the trimmed V and J ends, which lost 2 bases and 0 bases, there was a span of 11 bases. The CDR3 region is CASSEPRGYSYNEQFF. The CDR3 coding sequence is TGCGCCAGCAGTGAGCCCCGGGGTTACTCCTACAATGAGCAGTTCTTC.

This clone showed up just a few times. The rearrangement uses TRBV7-2 and TRBJ2-3; 9 bases are shared with TRBD2. This CDR3 region has 17 residues. Per the germline V gene, CDR1 is SGHTA and CDR2 is FQGNSA. V lost 2 bases to trimming and J lost 0 bases; unmatched junction nucleotides: 6. The CDR3 here is CASSLPRLAASTDTQYF. The CDR3, as DNA: TGTGCCAGCAGCTTACCCCGACTAGCGGCTAGCACAGATACGCAGTATTTT. Supplemented by reference TRBV7-2 and TRBJ2-3, the full variable domain reads GAGVSQSPSNKVTEKGKDVELRCDPISGHTALYWYRQSLGQGLEFLIYFQGNSAPDKSGLPSDRFSAERTGGSVSTLTIQRTQQEDSAVYLCASSLPRLAASTDTQYFGPGTRLTVL.

This chain joins TRBV5-6 and TRBJ2-7; 8 nucleotides align to TRBD1. The CDR3 sequence is 14 residues long. Germline V gene sequence: CDR1 SGHDT, CDR2 YYEEEE. With V trimmed by 2 bases and J by 2 bases, 3 bases remained unmatched. The CDR3 reads CASSFQGATYEQYF. Written as DNA, the CDR3 is TGTGCCAGCAGCTTCCAGGGGGCTACCTACGAGCAGTACTTC.

This clone was counted a few times. This chain connects TRBV7-9 to TRBJ2-1, with D unresolved. Germline lookup yields CDR1 SEHNR and CDR2 FQNEAQ (reference sequence). Trimming shortened V by 5 bases and J by 0 bases, and 17 bases separated the two germline ends. This CDR3 spans 17 amino acids. CDR3 protein: CASSKPDGLSSYNEQFF. Here the CDR3 DNA reads TGTGCCAGCAGCAAACCCGACGGTTTAAGCTCCTACAATGAGCAGTTCTTC.

The chain employs TRBV14 and TRBJ2-5; D ambiguous. The CDR3 extends over 12 amino acids. The V gene lost 2 bases and the J gene lost 6 bases, with 7 bases spanning the gap. From germline, CDR1 is SGHDN and CDR2 FVKESK. CDR3 nucleotides: TGTGCCAGCAGCCAAAGTCTAAAGACCCAGTACTTC. It codes for CASSQSLKTQYF.